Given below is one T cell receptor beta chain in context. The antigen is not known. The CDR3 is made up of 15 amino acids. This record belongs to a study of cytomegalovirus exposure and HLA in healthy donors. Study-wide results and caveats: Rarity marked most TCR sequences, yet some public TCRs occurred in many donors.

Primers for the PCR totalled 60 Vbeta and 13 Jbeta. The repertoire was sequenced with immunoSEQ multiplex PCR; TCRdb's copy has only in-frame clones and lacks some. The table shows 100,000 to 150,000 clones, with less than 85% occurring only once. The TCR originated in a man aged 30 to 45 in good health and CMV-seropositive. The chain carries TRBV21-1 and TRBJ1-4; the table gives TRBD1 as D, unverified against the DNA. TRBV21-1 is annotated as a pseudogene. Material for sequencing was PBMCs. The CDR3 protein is CASSKDHRDCEKLFF. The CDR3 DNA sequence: TGTGCCAGCAGCAAAGATCACAGGGATTGCGAAAAACTGTTTTTT.